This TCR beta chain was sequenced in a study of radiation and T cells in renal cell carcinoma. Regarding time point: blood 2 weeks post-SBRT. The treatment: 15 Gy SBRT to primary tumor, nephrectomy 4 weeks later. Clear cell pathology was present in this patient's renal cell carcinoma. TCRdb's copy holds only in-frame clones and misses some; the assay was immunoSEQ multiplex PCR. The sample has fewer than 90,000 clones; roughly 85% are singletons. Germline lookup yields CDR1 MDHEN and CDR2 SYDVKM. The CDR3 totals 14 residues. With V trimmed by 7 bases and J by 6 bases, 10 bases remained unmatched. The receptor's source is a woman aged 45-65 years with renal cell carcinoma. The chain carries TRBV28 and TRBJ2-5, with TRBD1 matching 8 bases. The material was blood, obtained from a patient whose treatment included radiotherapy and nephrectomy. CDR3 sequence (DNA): TGTGCCAGCACCCGACAGGGGACATCAAAGACCCAGTACTTC. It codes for CASTRQGTSKTQYF.